This T cell receptor (beta chain) is from a study of blood T cell repertoires in COVID-19. Study information: The United States, Italy and Spain supplied acute and convalescent COVID-19 samples.

V lost 8 bases, J lost 4 bases, and 14 bases lay in between. CDR1 MNHEY and CDR2 SMNVEV come from the germline V gene (reference sequence). The CDR3 loop spans 13 amino acids. Donors of Cohort 3 who recovered were those that had two negative PCRs, clearance, or symptom resolution. The repertoire was sequenced with immunoSEQ multiplex PCR; TCRdb's copy has only in-frame clones and lacks some. The sample lists about 300,000 clones; around 85% were seen once. This TCR was recovered from a woman aged 50 to 65 who had recovered from COVID-19. The source material was PBMCs or T cells enriched from blood (not recorded which). This sequence joins TRBV27 and TRBJ1-1; no clear D. CDR3 amino acids: CASRSTGTTEAFF. The CDR3 nucleotides are TGTGCCAGCCGATCCACGGGAACCACTGAAGCTTTCTTT.